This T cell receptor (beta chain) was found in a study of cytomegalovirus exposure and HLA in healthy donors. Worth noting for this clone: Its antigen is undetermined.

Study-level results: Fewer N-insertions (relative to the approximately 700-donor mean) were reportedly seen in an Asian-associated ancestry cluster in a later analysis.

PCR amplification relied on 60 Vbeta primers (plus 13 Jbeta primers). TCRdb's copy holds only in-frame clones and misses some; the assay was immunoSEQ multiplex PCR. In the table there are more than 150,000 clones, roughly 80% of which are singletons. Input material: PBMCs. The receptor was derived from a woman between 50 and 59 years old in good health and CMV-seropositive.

CDR3 amino acids: CASSFQRGQPQHF. As DNA, the CDR3 is TGTGCCAGCAGTTTTCAGAGAGGACAGCCCCAGCATTTT. This chain connects TRBV27 to TRBJ1-5; D remains unclear. V shed 3 bases and J shed 7 bases, with 10 bases lying between them. Germline V lookup: CDR1 MNHEY, CDR2 SMNVEV (reference sequence). This CDR3 spans 13 amino acids.